In its sample, the clone carrying this T cell receptor (beta chain) was seen a few times. The sample belongs to a study of T-cell reconstitution after alpha-beta-depleted transplantation in children. This sample's TCRbeta library carried unique molecular identifier barcodes. TCRdb re-called the PCR reads through MiXCR, storing one row per CDR3 protein. This sample yields over 550,000 distinct CDR3 sequences, of which about 10% are seen a single time; less than 5% belongs to the top ten. This clonotype was sampled from a human donor who donated a stem cell graft to a child with acute myeloid leukemia. The material sequenced was PBMCs from the stem cell graft donor, taken from the stem cell graft.

The CDR3 reads CASSLGPRRIQETQYF. The CDR3 DNA is TGTGCCAGCAGCTTGGGACCGAGGAGGATCCAAGAGACCCAGTACTTC. The chain couples TRBV7-3 to TRBJ2-5, with D perhaps TRBD1 or TRBD2 (5 bases each). The V end was cut by 3 bases, the J end by 1 base, with 15 bases between. CDR1 is SGHTA, CDR2 FQGTGA, per germline. The CDR3 contains 16 residues. Full variable domain (remainder filled in from reference TRBV7-3 and TRBJ2-5): GAGVSQTPSNKVTEKGKYVELRCDPISGHTALYWYRQSLGQGPEFLIYFQGTGAADDSGLPNDRFFAVRPEGSVSTLKIQRTERGDSAVYLCASSLGPRRIQETQYFGPGTRLLVL.